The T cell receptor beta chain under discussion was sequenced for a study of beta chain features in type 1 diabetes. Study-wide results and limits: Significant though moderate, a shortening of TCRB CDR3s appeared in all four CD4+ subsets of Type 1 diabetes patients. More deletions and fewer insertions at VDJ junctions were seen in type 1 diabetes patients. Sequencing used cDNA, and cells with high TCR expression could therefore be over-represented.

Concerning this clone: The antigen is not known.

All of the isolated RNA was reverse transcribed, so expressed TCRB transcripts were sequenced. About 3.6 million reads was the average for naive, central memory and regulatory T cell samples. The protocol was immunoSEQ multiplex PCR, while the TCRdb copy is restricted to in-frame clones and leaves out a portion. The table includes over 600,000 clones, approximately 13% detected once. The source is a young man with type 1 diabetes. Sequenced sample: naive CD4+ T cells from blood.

CDR3 in amino acids: CASSETGQRGGRGEQYF. DNA for the CDR3: TGTGCCAGCAGTGAAACGGGCCAGCGGGGGGGCCGGGGCGAGCAGTACTTC. V usage is TRBV2 and J usage is TRBJ2-7; 10 bases align to TRBD2. Germline V CDR1 and CDR2: SNHLY, FYNNEI. The CDR3 length is 17 residues. V dropped 2 bases and J dropped 6; count of bases not matched to a gene: 13.